This TCR beta chain was identified during a study of cytomegalovirus exposure and HLA in healthy donors. Study-wide findings and caveats: Previously analyzed data showed that most TCR beta V segments were productive at a frequency of about 87% or about 30%.

On this clone: Its target is unknown.

Both 60 Vbeta primers and 13 Jbeta primers went into the PCR. Produced via immunoSEQ multiplex PCR; TCRdb's table is partial and in-frame only. The table records 150,000 to 200,000 clones, roughly 85% of them present only once. The germline V and J ends were trimmed by 7 bases and 0 bases, with 13 bases remaining between them. The CDR3 has 15 residues. Per germline, CDR1 SNHLY and CDR2 FYNNEI. The chain joins TRBV2 to TRBJ2-1, with D possibly matching TRBD2 (6 bases). The TCR originated in a boy between 2 and 10 years old in good health and CMV-seronegative. Sequencing was carried out using PBMCs. The CDR3 sequence: CASTSTRSSYNEQFF. The CDR3 nucleotides are TGTGCCAGCACCTCGACTAGGAGCTCCTACAATGAGCAGTTCTTC.